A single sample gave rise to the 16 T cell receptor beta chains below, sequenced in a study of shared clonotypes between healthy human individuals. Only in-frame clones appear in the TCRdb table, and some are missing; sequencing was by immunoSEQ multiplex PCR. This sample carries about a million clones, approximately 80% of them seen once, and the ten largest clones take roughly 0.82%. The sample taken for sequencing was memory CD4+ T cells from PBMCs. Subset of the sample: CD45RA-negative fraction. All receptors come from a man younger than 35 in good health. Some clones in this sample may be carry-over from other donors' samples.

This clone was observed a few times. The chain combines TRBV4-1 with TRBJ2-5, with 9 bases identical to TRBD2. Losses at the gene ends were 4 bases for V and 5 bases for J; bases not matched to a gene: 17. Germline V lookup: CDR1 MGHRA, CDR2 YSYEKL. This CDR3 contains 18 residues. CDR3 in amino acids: CASSLGGGRAGGLETQYF. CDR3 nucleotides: TGCGCCAGCAGCCTCGGAGGCGGGAGGGCCGGCGGTTTGGAGACCCAGTACTTC.

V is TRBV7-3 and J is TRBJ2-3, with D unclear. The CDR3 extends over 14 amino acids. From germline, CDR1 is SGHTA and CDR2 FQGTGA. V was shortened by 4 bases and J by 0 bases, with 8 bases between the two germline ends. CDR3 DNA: TGTGCCAGCAGCTCCCGCCGAAGCACAGATACGCAGTATTTT. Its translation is CASSSRRSTDTQYF.

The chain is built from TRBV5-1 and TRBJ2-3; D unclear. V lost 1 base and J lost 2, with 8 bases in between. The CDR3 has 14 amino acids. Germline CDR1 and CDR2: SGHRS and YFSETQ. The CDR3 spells CASSLFRSTDTQYF. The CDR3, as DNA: TGCGCCAGCAGCTTGTTCAGATCCACAGATACGCAGTATTTT.

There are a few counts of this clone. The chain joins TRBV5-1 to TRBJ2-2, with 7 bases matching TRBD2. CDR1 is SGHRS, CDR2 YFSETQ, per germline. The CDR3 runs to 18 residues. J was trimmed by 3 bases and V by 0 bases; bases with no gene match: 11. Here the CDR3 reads CASSLGLAHRVDTGELFF. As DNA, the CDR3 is TGCGCCAGCAGCTTGGGACTAGCTCACCGCGTGGACACCGGGGAGCTGTTTTTT.

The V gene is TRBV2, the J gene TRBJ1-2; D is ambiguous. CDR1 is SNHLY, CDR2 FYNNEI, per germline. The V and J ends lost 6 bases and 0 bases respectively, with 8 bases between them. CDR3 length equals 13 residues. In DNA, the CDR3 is TGTGCCAGCAGCAGCGGAGCTAACTATGGCTACACCTTC. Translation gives CASSSGANYGYTF.

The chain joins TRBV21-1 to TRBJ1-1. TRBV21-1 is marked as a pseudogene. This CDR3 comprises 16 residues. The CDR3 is CASSIRANKAHRRAFF. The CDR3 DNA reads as TGTGCCAGCAGCATCCGGGCCAACAAAGCGCATAGGAGAGCTTTCTTT.

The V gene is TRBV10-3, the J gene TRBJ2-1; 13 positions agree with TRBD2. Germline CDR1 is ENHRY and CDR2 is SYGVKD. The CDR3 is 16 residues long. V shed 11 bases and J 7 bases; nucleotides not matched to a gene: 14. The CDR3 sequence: CASRGLLAGGPNEQFF. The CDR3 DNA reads TGTGCCTCCAGAGGGCTACTAGCGGGAGGGCCAAATGAGCAGTTCTTC.

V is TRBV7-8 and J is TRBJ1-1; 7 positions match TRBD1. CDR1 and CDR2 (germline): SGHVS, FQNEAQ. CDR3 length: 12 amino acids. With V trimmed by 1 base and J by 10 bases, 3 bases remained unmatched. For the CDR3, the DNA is TGTGCCAGCAGCTTAGAGGGGGCCGTAGCTTTCTTT. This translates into CASSLEGAVAFF.

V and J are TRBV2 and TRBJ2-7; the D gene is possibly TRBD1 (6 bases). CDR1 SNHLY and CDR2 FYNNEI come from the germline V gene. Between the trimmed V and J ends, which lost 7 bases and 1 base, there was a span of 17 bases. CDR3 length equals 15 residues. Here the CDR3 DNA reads TGTGCCAGCACTGTGAGGGGGAGCGGTTCCTACGAGCAGTACTTC. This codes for CASTVRGSGSYEQYF. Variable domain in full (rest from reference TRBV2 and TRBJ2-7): EPEVTQTPSHQVTQMGQEVILRCVPISNHLYFYWYRQILGQKVEFLVSFYNNEISEKSEIFDDQFSVERPDGSNFTLKIRSTKLEDSAMYFCASTVRGSGSYEQYFGPGTRLTVT.

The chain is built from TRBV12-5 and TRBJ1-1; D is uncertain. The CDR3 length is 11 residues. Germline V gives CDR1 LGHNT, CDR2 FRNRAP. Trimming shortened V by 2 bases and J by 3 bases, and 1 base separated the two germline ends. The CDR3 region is CASGLHTEAFF. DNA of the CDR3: TGTGCTAGTGGTTTGCACACTGAAGCTTTCTTT.

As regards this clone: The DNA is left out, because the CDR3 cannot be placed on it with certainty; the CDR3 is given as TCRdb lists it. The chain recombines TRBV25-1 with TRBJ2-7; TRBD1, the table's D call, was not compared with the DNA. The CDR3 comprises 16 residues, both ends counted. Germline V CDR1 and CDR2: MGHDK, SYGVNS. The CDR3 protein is CASSDHQGQFFGEQYF.

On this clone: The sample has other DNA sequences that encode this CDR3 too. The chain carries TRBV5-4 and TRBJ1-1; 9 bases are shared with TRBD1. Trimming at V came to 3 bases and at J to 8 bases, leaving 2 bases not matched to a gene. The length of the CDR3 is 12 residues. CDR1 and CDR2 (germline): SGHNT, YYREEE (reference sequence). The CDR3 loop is CASSWGTGEAFF. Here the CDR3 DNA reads TGTGCCAGCAGCTGGGGGACAGGGGAAGCTTTCTTT.

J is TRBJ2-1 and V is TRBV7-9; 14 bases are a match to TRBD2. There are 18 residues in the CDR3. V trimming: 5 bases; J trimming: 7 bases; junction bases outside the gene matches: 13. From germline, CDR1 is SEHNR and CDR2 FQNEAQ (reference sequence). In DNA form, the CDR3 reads TGTGCCAGCAGCCCCCCAATCCCGACTAGCGGGAGGGCGAATGAGCAGTTCTTC. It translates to CASSPPIPTSGRANEQFF.

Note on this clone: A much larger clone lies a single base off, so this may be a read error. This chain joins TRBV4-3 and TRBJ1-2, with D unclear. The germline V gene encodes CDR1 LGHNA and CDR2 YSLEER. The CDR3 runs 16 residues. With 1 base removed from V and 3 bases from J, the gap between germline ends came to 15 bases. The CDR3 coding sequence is TGCGCCAGCAGCCAAGTTGGAACTCTGATCGACTATGGCTACACCTTC. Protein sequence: CASSQVGTLIDYGYTF.

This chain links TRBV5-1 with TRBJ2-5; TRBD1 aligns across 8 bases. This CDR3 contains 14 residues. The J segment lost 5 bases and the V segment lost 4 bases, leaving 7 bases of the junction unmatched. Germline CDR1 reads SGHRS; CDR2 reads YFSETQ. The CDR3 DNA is TGCGCCAGCAGCCCTAGGACAGGGCGGGAGACCCAGTACTTC. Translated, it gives CASSPRTGRETQYF.

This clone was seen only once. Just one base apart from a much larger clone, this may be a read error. CDR3 bases: TGTGCCAGCAGCTTGCAGAACACTGAAGCTTTCTTT. Its protein is CASSLQNTEAFF. V and J are TRBV7-8 and TRBJ1-1; no firm D call. V dropped 3 bases and J dropped 1 base, with 3 bases sitting between them. Germline V gene data show CDR1 as SGHVS and CDR2 as FQNEAQ. This CDR3 is built from 12 residues. Variable domain in full (rest from reference TRBV7-8 and TRBJ1-1): GAGVSQSPRYKVAKRGQDVALRCDPISGHVSLFWYQQALGQGPEFLTYFQNEAQLDKSGLPSDRFFAERPEGSVSTLKIQRTQQEDSAVYLCASSLQNTEAFFGQGTRLTVV.